These T cell receptor beta chains were read from a single sample in a study of control samples from healthy donors and cancer patients. Assay: immunoSEQ multiplex PCR; the TCRdb copy retains only in-frame clones and omits some. The repertoire holds some 220,000 clones, over 90% seen once, with over 1.2% in the top ten. Sequenced: blood. The receptors stem from a man aged 50-59 years in good health. Both conserved end residues are part of each CDR3. Fields, in order: D gene, clone size, V gene, J gene, CDR3 DNA, CDR3 protein. D genes are given only for firm matches. Clone size is shown for a subset of rows, as once, few, many or a class of expanded clone.

d_gene: NA
abundance: NA
v_gene: TRBV25-1
j_gene: TRBJ2-5
CDR3nt: TGTGCCAGCAGTGAGGGCCTAGGAGTCGAGACCCAGTACTTC
CDR3aa: CASSEGLGVETQYF

d_gene: TRBD1
abundance: NA
v_gene: TRBV30
j_gene: TRBJ2-7
CDR3nt: TGTGCCTTTGCTGTCGGGACAGGGATCCACGAGCAGTACTTC
CDR3aa: CAFAVGTGIHEQYF

d_gene: NA
abundance: NA
v_gene: TRBV7-9
j_gene: TRBJ2-2
CDR3nt: TGTGCCAGCAGCTTGGCCCTGGCGAGGGGGGAGCTGTTTTTT
CDR3aa: CASSLALARGELFF

d_gene: TRBD2
abundance: NA
v_gene: TRBV18
j_gene: TRBJ2-1
CDR3nt: TGTGCCAGCTCGCCCCAGGGACTAGCAAGAACGAATGAGCAGTTCTTC
CDR3aa: CASSPQGLARTNEQFF

d_gene: TRBD1
abundance: NA
v_gene: TRBV5-4
j_gene: TRBJ2-6
CDR3nt: TGTGCCAGCAGCCCTACCACAGGGGGCGCTGGGGCCAACGTCCTGACTTTC
CDR3aa: CASSPTTGGAGANVLTF

d_gene: NA
abundance: NA
v_gene: TRBV7-8
j_gene: TRBJ2-7
CDR3nt: TGTGCCAGCAGCCCTACCCCCTACGAGCAGTACTTC
CDR3aa: CASSPTPYEQYF

d_gene: NA
abundance: NA
v_gene: TRBV19
j_gene: TRBJ2-3
CDR3nt: TGTGCCAGCCAGGGGGCTAGCGGGTACACAGATACGCAGTATTTT
CDR3aa: CASQGASGYTDTQYF

d_gene: NA
abundance: NA
v_gene: TRBV3-1/TRBV3-2
j_gene: TRBJ2-3
CDR3nt: TGTGCCAGCAGGGCCGCCGGAGATACGCAGTATTTT
CDR3aa: CASRAAGDTQYF

d_gene: TRBD1
abundance: NA
v_gene: TRBV6-5
j_gene: TRBJ1-2
CDR3nt: TGTGCCAGCAGTTACCGGCGACAGGGACTAGGCTACACCTTC
CDR3aa: CASSYRRQGLGYTF

d_gene: NA
abundance: NA
v_gene: TRBV6-5
j_gene: TRBJ2-3
CDR3nt: TGTGCCAGCAGGGTTAGGGTCACAGATACGCAGTATTTT
CDR3aa: CASRVRVTDTQYF

d_gene: NA
abundance: NA
v_gene: TRBV10-1
j_gene: TRBJ1-1
CDR3nt: TGCGCCAGCAGTGCCGGAATTGAAGCTTTCTTT
CDR3aa: CASSAGIEAFF

d_gene: NA
abundance: NA
v_gene: TRBV4-2
j_gene: TRBJ2-2
CDR3nt: TGTGCCAGCAGCCCATACACAGGTTACGGGACCGGGGAGCTGTTTTTT
CDR3aa: CASSPYTGYGTGELFF

d_gene: TRBD2
abundance: NA
v_gene: TRBV5-6
j_gene: TRBJ2-1
CDR3nt: TGTGCCAGCAGCCCCGGCGGGGGGCTAGCGGGCCACAATGAGCAGTTCTTC
CDR3aa: CASSPGGGLAGHNEQFF

d_gene: NA
abundance: NA
v_gene: TRBV7-9
j_gene: TRBJ1-4
CDR3nt: TGTGCCAGCAGCTTACGGGACTTGACAGAAAAACTGTTTTTT
CDR3aa: CASSLRDLTEKLFF

d_gene: TRBD1
abundance: NA
v_gene: TRBV5-8
j_gene: TRBJ1-2
CDR3nt: TGTGCCAGCAGCACCTGGACAGGGGGCGCTTACTATGGCTACACCTTC
CDR3aa: CASSTWTGGAYYGYTF

d_gene: NA
abundance: NA
v_gene: TRBV7-2
j_gene: TRBJ1-5
CDR3nt: TGTGCCAGCAGCTTAGTCCACGGGACTAGTCAGCCCCAGCATTTT
CDR3aa: CASSLVHGTSQPQHF

d_gene: NA
abundance: NA
v_gene: TRBV10-3
j_gene: TRBJ1-5
CDR3nt: TGTGCCATCAGTCCCGAGGGATCCAATCAGCCCCAGCATTTT
CDR3aa: CAISPEGSNQPQHF

d_gene: TRBD1
abundance: NA
v_gene: TRBV4-3
j_gene: TRBJ2-2
CDR3nt: TGCGCCAGCAGCCCAGGGGGGAACACCGGGGAGCTGTTTTTT
CDR3aa: CASSPGGNTGELFF

d_gene: NA
abundance: NA
v_gene: TRBV30
j_gene: TRBJ1-3
CDR3nt: TGTGCCTGGAGGCAACCGGGACAAGCCTCTGGAAACACCATATATTTT
CDR3aa: CAWRQPGQASGNTIYF

d_gene: NA
abundance: NA
v_gene: TRBV7-9
j_gene: TRBJ2-2
CDR3nt: TGTGCCAGCAGCGAGGGGACGTATGAAGCTCCTCAGATCGGGGAGCTGTTTTTT
CDR3aa: CASSEGTYEAPQIGELFF

d_gene: NA
abundance: NA
v_gene: TRBV4-3
j_gene: TRBJ2-5
CDR3nt: TGCGCCAGCAGCCAATCCGGGACCGAAGAGACCCAGTACTTC
CDR3aa: CASSQSGTEETQYF

d_gene: NA
abundance: NA
v_gene: TRBV2
j_gene: TRBJ1-6
CDR3nt: TGTGCCAGCAGTGCGGGTTCACCCCTCCACTTT
CDR3aa: CASSAGSPLHF

d_gene: TRBD2
abundance: once
v_gene: TRBV11-2
j_gene: TRBJ2-5
CDR3nt: TGTGCCAGCAGCTTAGGGTTGGGGAGGGGAGAGACCCAGTACTTC
CDR3aa: CASSLGLGRGETQYF

d_gene: TRBD1
abundance: NA
v_gene: TRBV28
j_gene: TRBJ2-2
CDR3nt: TGTGCCAGCAGTTTATTAGGGGGACAGGGTCCCGGGGAGCTGTTTTTT
CDR3aa: CASSLLGGQGPGELFF

d_gene: TRBD1
abundance: NA
v_gene: TRBV6-5
j_gene: TRBJ1-1
CDR3nt: TGTGCCAGCAACTCCGGGACAGGGAATACTGAAGCTTTCTTT
CDR3aa: CASNSGTGNTEAFF

d_gene: NA
abundance: NA
v_gene: TRBV10-1
j_gene: TRBJ2-5
CDR3nt: TGCGCCAGCAGTCCCCGGTCCGCTGAGACCCAGTACTTC
CDR3aa: CASSPRSAETQYF

d_gene: NA
abundance: NA
v_gene: TRBV20-1
j_gene: TRBJ2-1
CDR3nt: TGCAGTGCTAGTAGGGGGGCCAGGGACAATGAGCAGTTCTTC
CDR3aa: CSASRGARDNEQFF